This T cell receptor (beta chain) derives from a study of cytomegalovirus exposure and HLA in healthy donors (dated 2017 in TCRdb). Background on the whole study: According to an earlier analysis of 587 of the donors, some 180 million T cells yielded 90 million to 140 million unique TCR beta sequences and less than 300 Gb of sequence data. Roughly 300 gigabases of sequencing data and around 87 million unique TCR sequences were included in an early release covering roughly 600 HLA-typed donors. Of the roughly 400 genotyped donors, roughly 85% fell in the genetic ancestry cluster associated with self-reported Caucasian donors. The aim of the study was to test whether cataloging public T cell receptors could identify signatures of past pathogen exposure. The study used immunosequencing to profile the T cell repertoires of 600 to 850 subjects and linked those repertoires to cytomegalovirus serostatus. Besides the first cohort of around 670 subjects, a separate validation cohort made up of over 100 different subjects was used. High-throughput TCR immunosequencing, statistical association of individual TCRs with disease status, and machine learning were combined to predict cytomegalovirus infection status. To study patterns of TCR occurrence, a later analysis re-analyzed previously published TCR beta repertoires from 666 donors and added high-resolution HLA genotyping. The later analysis used no new phenotypic data to find candidate immune exposures, relying instead on TCR beta sequences and their occurrence across donors. In an earlier analysis of 500 to 650 of the donors, high-throughput TCR beta sequencing was used to judge whether each TCR beta V gene segment behaved as functional or pseudogenic. Donor age, sex, ethnicity and CMV serostatus were compiled together with the repertoire data. Genome-wide SNP genotypes for about three fifths of the roughly 670 donors were used in a later genetic analysis, which treated that subset as a discovery cohort. All discovery cohort repertoires had been generated on a single sequencing platform. Class I and class II HLA loci were covered by the typing at four-digit resolution. Typing coverage varied by locus: roughly 629-630 donors for A, B, C, DRB1 and DQB1; roughly 560 for DQA1; more than 600 for DPA1; roughly 450 for DPB1. Five DR-DQ haplotypes were treated as single units for association and clustering because of strong linkage in the cohort. On average, 235,054 unique TCR beta nucleotide sequences were sequenced per donor among several hundred genotyped donors of the cohort, with around 19% of those sequences being non-productive.

The library was produced with the immunoSEQ multiplex PCR assay. For the multiplex PCR, a mixture combining 60 forward primers for TCR Vbeta segments and 13 reverse primers for TCR Jbeta segments was used. A multiplex PCR assay on genomic DNA amplified the CDR3 region of rearranged TCR beta genes. The Illumina HiSeq System was used to sequence the amplified TCR beta libraries as 87-base-pair reads. In the source study's methods: Across the 700 or so repertoires, a later analysis counted tens of millions of unique TCR beta chains, around 11 million of which were shared by at least two donors. Raw reads were error-corrected and collapsed into unique sequences with a nearest-neighbor algorithm that merged closely related sequences to remove PCR and sequencing errors. Alignment of CDR3 sequences to IMGT reference sequences was used to assign V, D and J gene segments. For a sequence to be retained, a match of at least six nucleotides was required to both a V gene segment and a J gene segment. A rearrangement was called productive if the CDR3 had no stop codons and remained in frame with V and J, and every other rearrangement was called non-productive. CDR3 was defined according to IMGT convention as the region running from the second conserved V-encoded cysteine to the conserved J-encoded phenylalanine. The earlier analysis of 587 of the donors excluded any sequence lacking an unambiguous match to a single V gene segment. An earlier analysis of 587 of the donors called V segments functional above 56.7% productive rearrangements and segregating when the between-donor standard deviation exceeded 5%. A statistical classification framework was developed to diagnose cytomegalovirus status using the catalog of TCR beta chain sequences. A later analysis assigned V and J genes by comparing TCR nucleotide sequences with IMGT/GENE-DB human TR gene sequences. A later analysis assigned CDR3 sequences and most-parsimonious VDJ recombination scenarios with the TCRdist pipeline. In a later analysis, each TCR beta chain was defined by its CDR3 amino acid sequence together with its V-gene family, and reads lacking a unique V-gene family were excluded. To address suspected cross-contamination and a sequencing artifact, a later analysis removed approximately 600 highly shared, low-generation-probability nucleotide sequences. In a later analysis, a clonal expansion index for each public chain was calculated from normalized within-repertoire ranks of inferred template counts. In a later analysis, generation probabilities were computed using a VDJ recombination model fitted to out-of-frame rearrangements, and the results were checked against IGoR. In a later analysis, hypergeometric tests were used to score TCR-TCR, TCR-HLA and TCR-CMV co-occurrence, with a repertoire-size bias correction applied to TCR pairs. In a later analysis, false discovery rates were estimated by permuting HLA or CMV assignments 20 times. In a later analysis, co-occurring TCRs were grouped with DBSCAN, and TCRdist sequence similarity was added when clustering was performed within HLA-allele-positive subsets. Repertoires with fewer than 30,000 or more than 120,000 public chains, plus five repertoires with anomalous nucleotide sharing, were excluded from co-occurrence clustering. TCRdb took over this immuneACCESS table, retaining in-frame rearrangements with V and J assigned. Such tables are incomplete; in checked studies, under half of the missing clones stem from an unresolved V gene, and the remainder is unexplained. The V and J calls and clone size are taken from that table; D and trimming were inferred from the DNA. This sample lists about 130,000 clones; 80% were detected once. Jointly, the top ten make up more than 8% of the sample.

Here is what the overall study found, with its caveats: The presence/absence analyses assumed that sequencing depth was roughly uniform across donors, and that assumption may not be true. In a later analysis, TCR association rates were found to vary across HLA loci, with the most associated TCRs seen for DRB1 alleles and the fewest for HLA-C alleles. In an earlier analysis of approximately 590 of the donors, most TCR beta V segments appeared in productive rearrangements about 90% or about 30% of the time, broadly matching IMGT annotations. Specific HLA alleles were associated with 15,000 to 20,000 TCR beta sequences at a false discovery rate of 0.05 in a later analysis. It was suggested by the authors that the approach could potentially be generalized to other disease states and immunological phenotypes. A total of 150 to 200 TCR beta chains were listed by the study as associated with cytomegalovirus. Because HLA typing was missing for some donors at each locus, association tests included only the typed subset. Cytomegalovirus status was reported to be diagnosed by the classifier with high specificity and sensitivity in both the original and validation cohorts. In a later analysis, HLA-associated TCR beta chains were found to be more clonally expanded and to have lower generation probabilities than equally common non-associated chains. In a later analysis, several top co-occurrence clusters were reported to appear linked to parvovirus B19, influenza, CMV and Epstein-Barr virus. Because counts were too low, 15 or so rarely observed V segments, including chromosome 9 orphons, were excluded from the earlier analysis of several hundred of the donors. The only immune exposure information available for the cohort was CMV serostatus. While some public TCRs were present in many individuals, most TCR sequences turned up only very rarely across donors. Because the 87-base-pair reads could not distinguish some IMGT-functional V segments, including TRBV6-2 and TRBV6-3, those segments were excluded. According to a later analysis, most CMV-associated TCR beta chains appeared to be HLA-restricted, and the HLA associations seemed to be driven largely by CMV exposure. In a later genetic analysis, a missense DCLRE1C variant was associated with V-gene and J-gene trimming of TCR beta chains, and the association was replicated in an independent cohort. A group of highly shared sequence variants was considered likely to be a technical artifact of the sequencing pipeline. A further reported finding was that TCR beta sequences accurately predicted the HLA-A and HLA-B alleles for most subjects in the first cohort. In a later genetic analysis, fewer N-insertions in productive TCRs were reported among donors in an Asian-associated ancestry cluster than the roughly 700-donor mean. In vitro tests confirmed that three of the cytomegalovirus-associated TCR beta chains recognize cytomegalovirus antigens. When HLA alleles, especially DR and DQ, strongly co-occurred, attributing TCR associations to individual alleles was difficult. Linkage disequilibrium might explain the correlated functional status among segregating V segments, but an unknown experimental factor could not be excluded. This cohort had only TCR beta chains sequenced, and the lack of alpha or paired-chain data limited which features could be detected.

This clone was seen a few times. Its binding antigen is unknown. Base qualities are not recorded, but no much larger clone differs from it by a single base. CDR1 and CDR2, looked up from the germline V gene (reference sequence), are LNHDA and SQIVND. The cysteine opens and the phenylalanine closes a CDR3 of 15 amino acids. Only the CDR3 DNA stays, 45 bases, in frame from base 1. The V end gives up 4 bases and the J end 2 bases, leaving 4 bases in the junction not matched to a gene. The cohort was made up of around 720 healthy bone marrow donors. At the time of sampling, all cohort members were nominally healthy, though unrecorded immune exposures were likely present. The donor tested CMV seropositive and was one of the 289 seropositive cohort members. A peripheral blood sample was collected from each donor, and TCR beta sequencing was performed on peripheral blood mononuclear cells. Genomic DNA was extracted from the blood cell samples with the Qiagen DNeasy Blood Extraction Kit.

The chain uses TRBV19 and TRBJ2-7; 11 central nucleotides agree with TRBD1. The sequenced material came from PBMCs. The clonotype comes from a man under 40 in good health and CMV-seropositive. The base sequence is TGTGCCAGTAGTACCAAGGGACAGGGGGCCTACGAGCAGTACTTC. This encodes CASSTKGQGAYEQYF.